This TCR beta chain originates from a study of blood T cell repertoires in COVID-19. Authors' analysis steps: The authors estimated nucleated cell counts from reference gene primer amplification. Here immunoSEQ multiplex PCR was the method, and the copy in TCRdb shows in-frame clones only, minus some. That table gives V, J and clone size, and the DNA gave D and trimming. The sample has 75,000 to 95,000 clones, around 74% seen once; the top ten hold just under 4%. The CDR3 is made up of 15 amino acids. V lost 0 bases and J 2 bases, leaving 9 bases between the germline ends. Germline CDR1 is SGHRS and CDR2 is YFSETQ. In Seattle, patients joined the study during active infection and were tracked longitudinally.

The TCR comes from a man aged 65-85 years with COVID-19, enrolled during active disease. Source material: peripheral blood. The V call is TRBV5-1, the J call TRBJ2-1; TRBD2 is a possible D gene (5 bases). This CDR3 is CASSLASGAYNEQFF. In DNA form, the CDR3 reads TGCGCCAGCAGCTTGGCCAGCGGAGCCTACAATGAGCAGTTCTTC. Drawing the rest from reference TRBV5-1 and TRBJ2-1, the complete variable domain is KAGVTQTPRYLIKTRGQQVTLSCSPISGHRSVSWYQQTPGQGLQFLFEYFSETQRNKGNFPGRFSGRQFSNSRSEMNVSTLELGDSALYLCASSLASGAYNEQFFGPGTRLTVL.